Sequencing of this T cell receptor beta chain was carried out in a study of cytomegalovirus exposure and HLA in healthy donors. Profiled with immunoSEQ multiplex PCR; TCRdb holds only in-frame clones, not every one. Of around 190,000 clones in the sample, less than 85% were seen once. From germline, CDR1 is SGHTA and CDR2 FQGNSA. This CDR3 has 13 residues. Trimming shortened V by 3 bases and J by 1 base, and 6 bases separated the two germline ends. The chain links TRBV7-2 to TRBJ2-5, with D unclear. The TCR was taken from a man aged 18 to 30 in good health and CMV-seropositive. The sequencing input was PBMCs. CDR3 nucleotides: TGTGCCAGCAGCTTTCAGTTCCAAGAGACCCAGTACTTC. This codes for CASSFQFQETQYF.